The rows below give T cell receptor beta chains drawn from one sample of a study of OX40 agonist ivuxolimab in advanced cancers. The assay was immunoSEQ multiplex PCR, and TCRdb's table has in-frame clones only and misses some. The sample has approximately 70,000 clones, 94% seen once; the top ten hold around a sixth. Sequences were derived from CD4+ or CD8+ T cells sorted from blood, sampled in a trial of the OX40 agonist ivuxolimab. These receptors were obtained from an adult with an advanced solid tumor such as melanoma, head and neck, liver or kidney cancer. CDR3s include the opening cysteine and the closing phenylalanine or tryptophan. The D gene is left open where the match is weak. Clone size is stated in some rows and not others, as once, few, many or a class when expanded.

j_call,clone_size,d_call,v_call,cdr3_aa,cdr3_nt
TRBJ2-7,-,TRBD1,TRBV4-1,CASSKRTGGGNEQYF,TGCGCCAGCAGCAAGAGGACAGGGGGAGGTAACGAGCAGTACTTC
TRBJ1-4,-,-,TRBV15,CATSSAQLVATNEKLFF,TGTGCCACCAGCAGCGCGCAGCTCGTGGCAACTAATGAAAAACTGTTTTTT
TRBJ1-1,once,TRBD1,TRBV10-3,CAISAQGVSMNTEAFF,TGTGCCATCAGTGCGCAGGGGGTGTCGATGAACACTGAAGCTTTCTTT
TRBJ2-5,-,-,TRBV9,CASSVPLKGRGAETQYF,TGTGCCAGCAGCGTTCCTTTGAAGGGTAGAGGGGCAGAGACCCAGTACTTC
TRBJ2-7,-,-,TRBV5-4,CASSSGLTYEQYF,TGTGCCAGCAGCTCGGGGTTGACCTACGAGCAGTACTTC
TRBJ1-1,few,-,TRBV18,CASSPEAGTDAFF,TGTGCCAGCTCACCTGAAGCCGGTACTGATGCTTTCTTT
TRBJ2-7,-,TRBD1,TRBV4-3,CASSQDSGQDAYEQYF,TGCGCCAGCAGCCAAGATTCCGGACAGGACGCCTACGAGCAGTACTTC
TRBJ2-7,-,-,TRBV5-6,CASSPFMGEQYF,TGTGCCAGCAGCCCATTTATGGGCGAGCAGTACTTC
TRBJ2-5,-,-,TRBV10-2,CASSSLGRVETQYF,TGCGCCAGCAGTTCCCTCGGACGCGTCGAGACCCAGTACTTC
TRBJ1-3,-,-,TRBV7-2,CASSKRAGEASGNTIYF,TGTGCCAGCAGCAAAAGGGCAGGGGAAGCCTCTGGAAACACCATATATTTT
TRBJ2-1,-,TRBD2,TRBV19,CASSPDLAGALHNEQFF,TGTGCCAGTAGTCCCGACCTAGCGGGGGCGCTTCACAATGAGCAGTTCTTC
TRBJ1-2,-,TRBD1,TRBV19,CASSIGQAYGYTF,TGTGCCAGTAGTATTGGACAGGCCTATGGCTACACCTTC
TRBJ2-1,-,TRBD2,TRBV10-3,CAISDGGSSYNEQFF,TGTGCCATCAGTGACGGGGGGAGCTCCTACAATGAGCAGTTCTTC
TRBJ1-2,-,-,TRBV5-4,CASSFNPGRPGYGYTF,TGTGCCAGCAGCTTCAATCCGGGAAGGCCTGGATATGGCTACACCTTC
TRBJ1-4,-,-,TRBV4-3,CASSQDQSTNEKLFF,TGCGCCAGCAGCCAAGATCAGTCAACTAATGAAAAACTGTTTTTT
TRBJ2-1,-,-,TRBV7-9,CASSFIRPIDEQFF,TGTGCCAGCAGCTTTATCCGCCCAATCGATGAGCAGTTCTTC
TRBJ2-7,-,-,TRBV7-9,CASSGTYYEQYF,TGTGCCAGCAGCGGGACCTATTACGAGCAGTACTTC
TRBJ1-5,once,-,TRBV10-3,CAISESGSGQPQHF,TGTGCCATCAGTGAGTCGGGATCGGGTCAGCCCCAGCATTTT
TRBJ2-7,-,-,TRBV7-2,CASSHPPRGFNEQYF,TGTGCCAGCAGCCACCCCCCGAGGGGGTTCAACGAGCAGTACTTC
TRBJ2-7,-,-,TRBV4-2,CASSRQMSSGEQYF,TGTGCCAGCAGCCGCCAGATGAGCTCTGGCGAGCAGTACTTC
TRBJ2-7,-,TRBD1,TRBV27,CASSHTGVEQYF,TGTGCCAGCAGTCATACAGGGGTCGAGCAGTACTTC
TRBJ2-3,-,TRBD2,TRBV19,CASSLLASGSDTQYF,TGTGCCAGTAGCCTACTAGCGAGTGGGTCAGATACGCAGTATTTT
TRBJ1-2,-,-,TRBV29-1,CSAPQGSYGYTF,TGCAGCGCCCCGCAGGGATCCTATGGCTACACCTTC
TRBJ1-5,-,-,TRBV7-9,CASSLDGRSNQPQHF,TGTGCCAGCAGCTTAGACGGACGTAGCAATCAGCCCCAGCATTTT
TRBJ2-2,once,-,TRBV5-1,CASSPNTGELFF,TGCGCCAGCAGCCCGAACACCGGGGAGCTGTTTTTT
TRBJ2-1,-,-,TRBV4-3,CASSHQRDFSHDEQFF,TGCGCCAGCAGCCACCAGAGGGACTTCTCGCACGATGAGCAGTTCTTC
TRBJ2-7,-,TRBD2,TRBV4-3,CASSQELAGADEQYF,TGCGCCAGCAGCCAAGAACTAGCGGGAGCGGACGAGCAGTACTTC
TRBJ2-1,-,TRBD2,TRBV2,CASSAGLAGGSLPYNEQFF,TGTGCCAGCAGCGCAGGACTAGCGGGAGGGAGCCTACCCTACAATGAGCAGTTCTTC
TRBJ2-3,once,TRBD1,TRBV5-8,CASTDANKGAFTDTQYF,TGTGCCAGCACCGACGCAAATAAGGGGGCTTTCACAGATACGCAGTATTTT
TRBJ1-2,-,-,TRBV4-3,CASSPPGIVGYGYTF,TGCGCCAGCAGCCCGCCCGGGATAGTAGGGTATGGCTACACCTTC
TRBJ2-7,-,TRBD2,TRBV27,CASSPTTRSGSLEQYF,TGTGCCAGCAGCCCCACGACCCGTAGCGGGAGTCTCGAGCAGTACTTC
TRBJ2-1,-,TRBD2,TRBV2,CASSWTSGGYNEQFF,TGTGCCAGCAGCTGGACTAGCGGGGGTTACAATGAGCAGTTCTTC
TRBJ1-2,-,-,TRBV2,CASSVRGTTNYGYTF,TGTGCCAGCAGTGTGAGGGGAACGACTAACTATGGCTACACCTTC
TRBJ2-7,-,-,TRBV2,CASTRRGDFSYEQYF,TGTGCCAGCACCCGTAGGGGGGACTTCTCCTACGAGCAGTACTTC
TRBJ2-7,-,-,TRBV7-9,CASSFDSSRQYF,TGTGCCAGCAGCTTCGACAGTTCCCGGCAGTACTTC
TRBJ2-1,-,-,TRBV6-1,CASRVATYNEQFF,TGTGCCAGCCGAGTAGCGACCTACAATGAGCAGTTCTTC
TRBJ2-3,-,TRBD2,TRBV10-3,CAISEGAGGSTDTQYF,TGTGCCATCAGTGAAGGAGCGGGAGGATCCACAGATACGCAGTATTTT
TRBJ2-7,-,-,TRBV7-9,CASSLDQGGSYEQYF,TGTGCCAGCAGCTTAGACCAGGGGGGCTCGTACGAGCAGTACTTC
TRBJ2-3,-,-,TRBV27,CASSLGFWDTQYF,TGTGCCAGCAGTTTGGGGTTTTGGGATACGCAGTATTTT
TRBJ1-1,-,TRBD1,TRBV14,CASGGQYHEAFF,TGTGCCAGCGGGGGACAGTACCATGAAGCTTTCTTT
TRBJ1-5,-,-,TRBV7-3,CASSSDSNQPQHF,TGTGCCAGCAGCTCGGACTCAAATCAGCCCCAGCATTTT
TRBJ1-6,-,-,TRBV2,CASSSISPWDSPLHF,TGTGCCAGCAGTTCGATTTCTCCGTGGGATTCACCCCTCCACTTT
TRBJ1-4,-,-,TRBV15,CATSRDVRTPQEKLFF,TGTGCCACCAGCAGAGATGTGCGCACACCGCAGGAAAAACTGTTTTTT
TRBJ1-6,-,TRBD1,TRBV6-1,CASSEVWDRLSSPLHF,TGTGCCAGCAGTGAAGTGTGGGACAGGCTTAGCTCACCCCTCCACTTT
TRBJ2-7,-,TRBD2,TRBV5-1,CASSLGTSGGLFAEQYF,TGCGCCAGCAGCTTGGGGACTAGCGGGGGGCTTTTTGCTGAGCAGTACTTC
TRBJ1-5,-,-,TRBV7-9,CASSLDVSPLYQPQHF,TGTGCCAGCAGCTTAGATGTCAGCCCTCTCTATCAGCCCCAGCATTTT
TRBJ2-7,-,-,TRBV5-4,CASSPDRYEQYF,TGTGCCAGCAGCCCCGACAGGTACGAGCAGTACTTC
TRBJ2-7,-,-,TRBV6-1,CASRETGSGAHEQYF,TGTGCCAGCAGGGAAACAGGATCCGGGGCCCACGAGCAGTACTTC
TRBJ2-1,-,-,TRBV11-3,CASSPEGNVGPYNEQFF,TGTGCCAGCAGCCCGGAGGGGAATGTGGGACCTTACAATGAGCAGTTCTTC
TRBJ2-7,-,TRBD1,TRBV7-9,CASSLITGGIYEQYF,TGTGCCAGCAGCTTAATTACAGGGGGAATCTACGAGCAGTACTTC
TRBJ1-2,few,-,TRBV6-5,CASSSGAGRRYTF,TGTGCCAGCAGTTCTGGGGCAGGTCGAAGGTACACCTTC
TRBJ2-1,-,TRBD2,TRBV9,CASSGREGVANEQFF,TGTGCCAGCAGCGGACGGGAGGGGGTAGCCAATGAGCAGTTCTTC
TRBJ2-4,-,-,TRBV7-7,CASSPRVSENIQYF,TGTGCCAGCAGCCCTAGGGTCTCCGAAAACATTCAGTACTTC
TRBJ2-5,-,TRBD2,TRBV5-4,CASSLGASGWEKTQYF,TGTGCCAGCAGCTTGGGGGCTAGCGGGTGGGAGAAGACCCAGTACTTC
TRBJ1-1,-,-,TRBV27,CGAGQRPDTEAFF,TGTGGCGCGGGGCAGCGCCCGGACACTGAAGCTTTCTTT
TRBJ2-7,-,-,TRBV27,CASSAQGGASYEQYF,TGTGCCAGCAGTGCCCAGGGGGGTGCGTCCTACGAGCAGTACTTC
TRBJ2-7,-,-,TRBV21-1,CASSIRTGAAPKPNYEQYF,TGTGCCAGCAGCATTCGGACAGGGGCCGCCCCCAAACCGAACTACGAGCAGTACTTC
TRBJ2-1,-,TRBD2,TRBV5-8,CASSLIRGLGLAAGVF,TGTGCCAGCAGCTTGATCAGGGGGCTGGGACTAGCGGCGGGGGTCTTC
TRBJ2-1,-,-,TRBV28,CASSLGAVSSYNEQFF,TGTGCCAGCAGTTTAGGCGCAGTAAGCTCCTACAATGAGCAGTTCTTC
TRBJ2-2,-,-,TRBV2,CASSDGPDGELFF,TGTGCCAGCAGCGACGGTCCCGACGGGGAGCTGTTTTTT